The source of this T cell receptor (beta chain) is a study of identical twins. TCRdb recomputed calls from the 5' RACE reads with MiXCR, one row per CDR3 protein. This table has about 390,000 distinct CDR3 sequences, 8.5% to 10% appearing once. The source of this sequence is a woman aged 50 to 60 in good health. Sequenced material: naive T cells sorted from blood.

DNA for the CDR3: TGTGCCAGCCTTCGGGCAGCCCGGGTTGGGCGGACTGCAGAGACCCAGTACTTC. Encoded protein: CASLRAARVGRTAETQYF. This sequence joins TRBV21-1 and TRBJ2-5; TRBD1 was called by the table and not checked on the DNA. TRBV21-1 is recorded as a pseudogene. This CDR3 region has 18 residues.